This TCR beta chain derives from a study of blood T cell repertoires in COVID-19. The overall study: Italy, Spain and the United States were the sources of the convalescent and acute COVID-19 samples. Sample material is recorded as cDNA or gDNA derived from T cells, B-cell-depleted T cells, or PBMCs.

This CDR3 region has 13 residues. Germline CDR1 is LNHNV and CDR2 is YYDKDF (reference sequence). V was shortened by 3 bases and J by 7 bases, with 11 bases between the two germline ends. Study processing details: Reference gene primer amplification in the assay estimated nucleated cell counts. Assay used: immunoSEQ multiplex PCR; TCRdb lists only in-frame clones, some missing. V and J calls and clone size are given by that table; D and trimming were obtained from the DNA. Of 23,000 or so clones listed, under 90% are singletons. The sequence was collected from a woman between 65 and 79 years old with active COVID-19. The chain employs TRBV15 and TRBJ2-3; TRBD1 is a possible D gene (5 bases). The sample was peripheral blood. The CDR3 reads CATSSPTDYTQYF. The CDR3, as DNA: TGTGCCACCAGCAGCCCGACAGACTATACGCAGTATTTT.